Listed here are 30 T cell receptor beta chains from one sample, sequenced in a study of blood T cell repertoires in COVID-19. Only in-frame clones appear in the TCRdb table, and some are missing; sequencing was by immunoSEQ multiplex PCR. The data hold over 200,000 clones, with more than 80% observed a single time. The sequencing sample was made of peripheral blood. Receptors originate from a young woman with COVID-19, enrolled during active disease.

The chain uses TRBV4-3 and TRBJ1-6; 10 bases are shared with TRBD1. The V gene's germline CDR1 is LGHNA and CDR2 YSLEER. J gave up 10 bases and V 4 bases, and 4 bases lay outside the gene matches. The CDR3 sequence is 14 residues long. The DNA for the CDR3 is TGCGCCAGCAGCCTGGACAGGGGGGACTCACCCCTCCACTTT. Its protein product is CASSLDRGDSPLHF.

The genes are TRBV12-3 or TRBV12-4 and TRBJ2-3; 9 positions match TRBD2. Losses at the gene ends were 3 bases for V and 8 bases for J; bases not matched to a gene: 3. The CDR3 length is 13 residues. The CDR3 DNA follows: TGTGCCAGCAGTTTGCGGGAGGGGGGTACGCAGTATTTT. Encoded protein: CASSLREGGTQYF.

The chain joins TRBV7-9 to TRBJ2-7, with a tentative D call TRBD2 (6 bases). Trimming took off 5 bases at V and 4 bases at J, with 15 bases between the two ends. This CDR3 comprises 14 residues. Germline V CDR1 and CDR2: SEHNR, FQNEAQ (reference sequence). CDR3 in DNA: TGTGCCAGCAGCGGCCGGGACTCATTTTACGAGCAGTACTTC. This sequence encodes CASSGRDSFYEQYF.

CDR3 bases: TGCAGTGCCCTCTGGCCCCCCGAGCAGTACTTC. Translation gives CSALWPPEQYF. The chain uses TRBV20-1 and TRBJ2-7; D gene uncertain. Germline-derived CDR1 and CDR2 are DFQATT and SNEGSKA (reference sequence). This CDR3 has 11 residues. V was cut by 6 bases and J by 6 bases, with 12 bases left in between.

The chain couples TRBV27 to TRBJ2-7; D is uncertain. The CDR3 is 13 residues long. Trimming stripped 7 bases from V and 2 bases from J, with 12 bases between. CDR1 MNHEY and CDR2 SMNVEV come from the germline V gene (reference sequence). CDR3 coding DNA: TGTGCCAGCATCGTCCTATCCCCCTACGAGCAGTACTTC. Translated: CASIVLSPYEQYF.

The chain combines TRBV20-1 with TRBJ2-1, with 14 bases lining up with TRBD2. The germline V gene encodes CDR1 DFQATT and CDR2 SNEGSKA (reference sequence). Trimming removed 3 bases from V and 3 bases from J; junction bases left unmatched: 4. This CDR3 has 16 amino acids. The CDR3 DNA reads TGCAGTGCTAGTCTTGGACTAGCGGGAGGCTACAATGAGCAGTTCTTC. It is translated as CSASLGLAGGYNEQFF.

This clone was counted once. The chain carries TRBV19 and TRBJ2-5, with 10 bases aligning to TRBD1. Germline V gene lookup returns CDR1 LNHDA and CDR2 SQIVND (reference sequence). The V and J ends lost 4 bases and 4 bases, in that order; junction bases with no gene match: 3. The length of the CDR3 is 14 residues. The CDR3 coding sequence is TGTGCCAGTAGTACAGACAGGGGGCGAGAGACCCAGTACTTC. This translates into CASSTDRGRETQYF.

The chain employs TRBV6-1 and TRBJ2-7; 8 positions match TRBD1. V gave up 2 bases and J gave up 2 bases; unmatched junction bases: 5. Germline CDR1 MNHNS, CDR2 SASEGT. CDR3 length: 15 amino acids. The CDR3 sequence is CASSEIPTGAYEQYF. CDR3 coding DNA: TGTGCCAGCAGTGAAATTCCGACAGGGGCCTACGAGCAGTACTTC.

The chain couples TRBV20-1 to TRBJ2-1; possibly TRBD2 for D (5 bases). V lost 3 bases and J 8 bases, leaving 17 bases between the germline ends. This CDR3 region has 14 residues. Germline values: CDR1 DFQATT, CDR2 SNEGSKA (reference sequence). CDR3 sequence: CSASREQASYEQFF. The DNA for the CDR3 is TGCAGTGCTAGTAGGGAGCAGGCATCCTATGAGCAGTTCTTC.

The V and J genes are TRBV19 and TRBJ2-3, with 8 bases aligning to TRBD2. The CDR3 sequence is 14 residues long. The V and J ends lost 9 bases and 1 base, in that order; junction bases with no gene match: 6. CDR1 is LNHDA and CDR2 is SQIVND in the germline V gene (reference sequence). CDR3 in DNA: TGTGCCAGCAGAGGGACTAGGCGCACAGATACGCAGTATTTT. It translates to CASRGTRRTDTQYF.

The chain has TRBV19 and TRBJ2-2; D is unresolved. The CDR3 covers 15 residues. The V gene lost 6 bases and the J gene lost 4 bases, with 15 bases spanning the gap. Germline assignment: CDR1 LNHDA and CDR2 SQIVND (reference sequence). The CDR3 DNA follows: TGTGCCAGTAGAAACGCGGCGCTCTCCACCGGGGAGCTGTTTTTT. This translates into CASRNAALSTGELFF. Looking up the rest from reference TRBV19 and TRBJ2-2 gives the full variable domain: DGGITQSPKYLFRKEGQNVTLSCEQNLNHDAMYWYRQDPGQGLRLIYYSQIVNDFQKGDIAEGYSVSREKKESFPLTVTSAQKNPTAFYLCASRNAALSTGELFFGEGSRLTVL.

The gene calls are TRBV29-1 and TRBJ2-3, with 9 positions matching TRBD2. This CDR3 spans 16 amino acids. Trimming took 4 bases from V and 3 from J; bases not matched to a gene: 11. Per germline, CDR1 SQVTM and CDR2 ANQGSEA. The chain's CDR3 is CSVVPTNLAGTDTQYF. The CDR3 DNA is TGCAGCGTTGTGCCCACCAACCTAGCGGGGACAGATACGCAGTATTTT.

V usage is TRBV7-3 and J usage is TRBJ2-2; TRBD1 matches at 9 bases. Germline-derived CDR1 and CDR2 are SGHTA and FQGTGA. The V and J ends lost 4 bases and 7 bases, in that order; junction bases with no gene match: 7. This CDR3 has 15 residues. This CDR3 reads CASSYGQGTGGELFF. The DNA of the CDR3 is TGTGCCAGCAGCTACGGACAGGGGACAGGCGGGGAGCTGTTTTTT.

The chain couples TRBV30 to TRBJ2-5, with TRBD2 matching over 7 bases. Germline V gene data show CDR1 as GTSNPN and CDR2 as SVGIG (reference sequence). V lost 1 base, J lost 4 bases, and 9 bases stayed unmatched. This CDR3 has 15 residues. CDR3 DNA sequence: TGTGCCTGGAGTGGGGACGGGGGGTCGGGAGAGACCCAGTACTTC. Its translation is CAWSGDGGSGETQYF.

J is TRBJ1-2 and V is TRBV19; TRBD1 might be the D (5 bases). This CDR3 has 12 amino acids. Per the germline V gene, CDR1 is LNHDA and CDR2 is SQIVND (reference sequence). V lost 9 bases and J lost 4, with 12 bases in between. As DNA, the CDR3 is TGTGCCAGCTTAAGACAGTCCTATGGCTACACCTTC. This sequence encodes CASLRQSYGYTF.

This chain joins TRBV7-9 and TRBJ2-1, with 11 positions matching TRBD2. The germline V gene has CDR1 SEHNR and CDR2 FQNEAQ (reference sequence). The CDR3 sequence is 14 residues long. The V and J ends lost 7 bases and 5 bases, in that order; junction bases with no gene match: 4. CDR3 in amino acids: CASTFSGGDNEQFF. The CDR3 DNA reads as TGTGCCAGCACCTTTAGCGGGGGGGACAATGAGCAGTTCTTC.

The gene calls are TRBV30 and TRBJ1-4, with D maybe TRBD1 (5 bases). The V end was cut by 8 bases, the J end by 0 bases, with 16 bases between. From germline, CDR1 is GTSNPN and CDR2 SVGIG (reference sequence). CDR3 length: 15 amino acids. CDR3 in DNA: TGTGCCCGGGGTTGGGGCGGAGCAACTAATGAAAAACTGTTTTTT. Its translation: CARGWGGATNEKLFF.

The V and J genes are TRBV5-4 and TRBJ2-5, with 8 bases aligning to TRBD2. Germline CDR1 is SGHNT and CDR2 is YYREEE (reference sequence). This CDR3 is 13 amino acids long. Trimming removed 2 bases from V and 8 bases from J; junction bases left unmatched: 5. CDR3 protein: CASSLGREGTQYF. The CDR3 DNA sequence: TGTGCCAGCAGCTTAGGACGGGAGGGTACCCAGTACTTC.

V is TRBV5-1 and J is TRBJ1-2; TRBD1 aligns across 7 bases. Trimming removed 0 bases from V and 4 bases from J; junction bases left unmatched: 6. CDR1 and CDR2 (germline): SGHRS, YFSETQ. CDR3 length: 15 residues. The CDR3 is CASSLASAGGYGYTF. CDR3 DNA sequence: TGCGCCAGCAGCTTGGCCTCGGCAGGGGGCTATGGCTACACCTTC. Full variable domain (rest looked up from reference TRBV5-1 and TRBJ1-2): KAGVTQTPRYLIKTRGQQVTLSCSPISGHRSVSWYQQTPGQGLQFLFEYFSETQRNKGNFPGRFSGRQFSNSRSEMNVSTLELGDSALYLCASSLASAGGYGYTFGSGTRLTVV.

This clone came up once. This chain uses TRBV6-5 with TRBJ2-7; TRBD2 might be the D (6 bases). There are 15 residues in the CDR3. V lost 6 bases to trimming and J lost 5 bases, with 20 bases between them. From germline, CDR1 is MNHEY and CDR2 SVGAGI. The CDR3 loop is CASSDTGDRINEQYF. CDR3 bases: TGTGCCAGCAGCGACACGGGGGATCGGATAAACGAGCAGTACTTC.

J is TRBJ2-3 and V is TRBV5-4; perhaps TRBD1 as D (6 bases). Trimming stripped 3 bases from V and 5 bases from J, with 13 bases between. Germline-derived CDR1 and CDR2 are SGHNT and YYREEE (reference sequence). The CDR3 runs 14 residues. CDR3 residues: CASSSAQGQDTQYF. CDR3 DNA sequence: TGTGCCAGCAGCTCCGCTCAGGGGCAAGATACGCAGTATTTT. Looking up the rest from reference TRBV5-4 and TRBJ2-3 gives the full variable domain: ETGVTQSPTHLIKTRGQQVTLRCSSQSGHNTVSWYQQALGQGPQFIFQYYREEENGRGNFPPRFSGLQFPNYSSELNVNALELDDSALYLCASSSAQGQDTQYFGPGTRLTVL.

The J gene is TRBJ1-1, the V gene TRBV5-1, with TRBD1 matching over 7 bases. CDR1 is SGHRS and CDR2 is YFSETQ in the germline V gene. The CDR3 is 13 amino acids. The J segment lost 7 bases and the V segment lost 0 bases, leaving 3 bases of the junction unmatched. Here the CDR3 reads CASSLDRGIEAFF. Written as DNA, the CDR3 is TGCGCCAGCAGCTTGGACAGGGGAATTGAAGCTTTCTTT. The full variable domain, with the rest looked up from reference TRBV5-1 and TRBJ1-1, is KAGVTQTPRYLIKTRGQQVTLSCSPISGHRSVSWYQQTPGQGLQFLFEYFSETQRNKGNFPGRFSGRQFSNSRSEMNVSTLELGDSALYLCASSLDRGIEAFFGQGTRLTVV.

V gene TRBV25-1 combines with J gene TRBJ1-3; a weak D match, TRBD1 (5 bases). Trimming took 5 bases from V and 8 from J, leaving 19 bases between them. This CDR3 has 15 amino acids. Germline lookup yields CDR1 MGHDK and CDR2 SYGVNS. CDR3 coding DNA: TGTGCCAGCAGTCCTATCCAGGGTGGCGGAGACACCATATATTTT. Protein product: CASSPIQGGGDTIYF.

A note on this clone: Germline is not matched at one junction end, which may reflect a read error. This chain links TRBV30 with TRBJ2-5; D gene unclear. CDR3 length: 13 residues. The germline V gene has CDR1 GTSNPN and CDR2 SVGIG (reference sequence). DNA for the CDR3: TGTGCCTGGGGTGTGGCCCTGTGGGAGACCCAGTACTTC. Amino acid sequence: CAWGVALWETQYF.

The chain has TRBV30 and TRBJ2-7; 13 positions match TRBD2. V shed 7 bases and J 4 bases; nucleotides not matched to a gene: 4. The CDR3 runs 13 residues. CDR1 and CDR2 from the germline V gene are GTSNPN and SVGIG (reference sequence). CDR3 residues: CASSTSGRYEQYF. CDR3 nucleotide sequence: TGTGCCTCCTCGACTAGCGGGAGGTACGAGCAGTACTTC.

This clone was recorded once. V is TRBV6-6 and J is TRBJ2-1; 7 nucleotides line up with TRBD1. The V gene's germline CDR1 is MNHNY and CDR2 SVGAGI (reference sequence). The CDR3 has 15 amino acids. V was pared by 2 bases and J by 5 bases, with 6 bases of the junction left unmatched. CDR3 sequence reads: CASSYRQGRDNEQFF. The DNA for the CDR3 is TGTGCCAGCAGTTACAGACAGGGAAGGGACAATGAGCAGTTCTTC.

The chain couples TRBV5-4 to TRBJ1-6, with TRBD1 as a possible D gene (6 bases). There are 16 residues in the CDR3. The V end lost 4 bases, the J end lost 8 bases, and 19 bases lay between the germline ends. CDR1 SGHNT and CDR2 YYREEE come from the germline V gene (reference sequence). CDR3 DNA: TGTGCCAGCAGCCTACCTACACAGGGTCGTGATTCACCCCTCCACTTT. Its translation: CASSLPTQGRDSPLHF.

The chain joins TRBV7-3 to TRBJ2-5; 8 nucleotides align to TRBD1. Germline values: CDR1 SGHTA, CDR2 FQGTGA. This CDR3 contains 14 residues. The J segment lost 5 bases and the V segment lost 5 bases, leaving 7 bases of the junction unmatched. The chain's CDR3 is CASSQGTGRETQYF. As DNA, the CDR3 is TGTGCCAGCAGCCAAGGGACAGGTCGGGAGACCCAGTACTTC.

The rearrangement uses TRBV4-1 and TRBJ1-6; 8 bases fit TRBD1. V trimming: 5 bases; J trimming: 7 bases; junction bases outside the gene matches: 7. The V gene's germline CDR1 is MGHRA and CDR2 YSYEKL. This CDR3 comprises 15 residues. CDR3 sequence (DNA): TGCGCCAGCAGCTGGGAGCGGGACAGGAATTCACCCCTCCACTTT. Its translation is CASSWERDRNSPLHF.

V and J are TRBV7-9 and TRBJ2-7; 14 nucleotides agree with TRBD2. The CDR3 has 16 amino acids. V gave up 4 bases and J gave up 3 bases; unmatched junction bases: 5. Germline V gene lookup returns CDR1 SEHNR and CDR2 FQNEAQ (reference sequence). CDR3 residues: CASSSRLAGGDYEQYF. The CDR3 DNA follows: TGTGCCAGCAGCTCTAGACTAGCGGGAGGGGACTACGAGCAGTACTTC.